This TCR beta chain was retrieved from a study of shared T cell receptors in the human thymus. The repertoire was sequenced with immunoSEQ multiplex PCR; TCRdb's copy has only in-frame clones and lacks some. The profile covers about 660,000 clones, with around 87% appearing a single time and roughly 0.0089% taken by the ten largest. CDR1 is SGHTS and CDR2 is YDEGEE in the germline V gene. This CDR3 spans 15 amino acids. With 6 bases removed from V and 1 base from J, the gap between germline ends came to 11 bases. In addition, the sample was reused for a study of human thymus T cells. That paper adds: Corrective cardiac surgery supplied the resected thymus tissue.

Sample: thymocytes. The origin of this receptor is a boy under three years old with a congenital heart defect. The genes are TRBV5-8 and TRBJ2-6; D possibly corresponds to TRBD2 (6 bases). The CDR3 coding sequence is TGTGCCAGCACGGGGGTGGGGTCTGGGGCCAACGTCCTGACTTTC. Translating gives CASTGVGSGANVLTF.